These T cell receptor beta chains were read from a single sample in a study of T cell responses to AZD1222 COVID-19 vaccine. Assay used: immunoSEQ multiplex PCR; TCRdb lists only in-frame clones, some missing. The repertoire holds over 130,000 clones, with approximately 92% as singletons. The sample was peripheral blood, taken 28 days after the second AZD1222 dose. Receptors originate from an adult who received the AZD1222 COVID-19 vaccine. The CDR3 runs from the conserved cysteine through the conserved F or W. The order of the fields is V gene, J gene, D gene, clone size, CDR3 protein, CDR3 DNA. The D gene is left open where the match is weak. Clone size, where shown, is once, few, many, or a class for clones that have expanded.

TRBV2	TRBJ2-3	-	-	CASRQSTDTQYF	TGTGCCAGCAGACAGAGCACAGATACGCAGTATTTT
TRBV5-5	TRBJ2-6	TRBD2	-	CASSLLAGGSGANVLTF	TGTGCCAGCAGCTTACTAGCGGGAGGCTCTGGGGCCAACGTCCTGACTTTC
TRBV4-1	TRBJ1-2	-	-	CASSQDMQGYYGYTF	TGCGCCAGCAGCCAAGATATGCAGGGGTACTATGGCTACACCTTC
TRBV7-2	TRBJ2-7	TRBD2	-	CASSLAGGLYEQYF	TGTGCCAGCAGCTTAGCGGGAGGGCTCTACGAGCAGTACTTC
TRBV19	TRBJ1-3	-	-	CASSTAGTTGNTIYF	TGTGCCAGTAGTACAGCCGGGACTACTGGAAACACCATATATTTT
TRBV20-1	TRBJ2-4	-	-	CSARAGDIQYF	TGCAGTGCTAGAGCCGGGGACATTCAGTACTTC
TRBV19	TRBJ1-5	-	-	CASRVGGASNQPQHF	TGTGCCAGTAGGGTGGGGGGCGCAAGCAATCAGCCCCAGCATTTT
TRBV6-6	TRBJ1-5	TRBD1	-	CASSQIGTANQPQHF	TGTGCCAGCAGTCAGATAGGGACAGCAAATCAGCCCCAGCATTTT
TRBV27	TRBJ2-2	-	-	CASSFRGRELFF	TGTGCCAGCAGTTTTAGGGGGAGGGAGCTGTTTTTT
TRBV7-9	TRBJ2-1	TRBD2	-	CASWATSGYNEQFF	TGTGCCAGCTGGGCGACTAGCGGGTACAATGAGCAGTTCTTC
TRBV28	TRBJ1-1	-	-	CASRQADTEAFF	TGTGCCAGCAGGCAGGCCGACACTGAAGCTTTCTTT
TRBV7-8	TRBJ1-2	-	-	CASSFDEYGYTF	TGTGCCAGCAGCTTTGACGAATATGGCTACACCTTC
TRBV5-1	TRBJ1-1	-	-	CASSREGSEAFF	TGCGCCAGCAGCCGAGAGGGGTCTGAAGCTTTCTTT
TRBV25-1	TRBJ1-2	-	-	CASSEWGRGAADYGYTF	TGTGCCAGCAGTGAATGGGGGAGGGGGGCCGCGGACTATGGCTACACCTTC
TRBV7-9	TRBJ2-5	-	-	CASSPFLERSWETQYF	TGTGCCAGCAGCCCCTTCCTCGAGCGGAGTTGGGAGACCCAGTACTTC
TRBV5-1	TRBJ2-1	-	-	CASSLGLSTKDEQFF	TGCGCCAGCAGCTTGGGCCTAAGTACTAAGGATGAGCAGTTCTTC
TRBV19	TRBJ1-5	TRBD1	-	CASSITTGDRQPQHF	TGTGCCAGTAGTATAACGACAGGGGATCGTCAGCCCCAGCATTTT
TRBV2	TRBJ1-1	-	-	CASTGNTEAFF	TGTGCCAGTACGGGGAACACTGAAGCTTTCTTT
TRBV6-6	TRBJ1-2	-	-	CASSYQDVGARDGYTF	TGTGCCAGCAGTTACCAGGACGTGGGGGCCCGGGATGGCTACACCTTC
TRBV6-6	TRBJ1-1	-	-	CASTHIGGGRGTEAFF	TGTGCCAGCACCCACATCGGCGGGGGGCGTGGGACTGAAGCTTTCTTT
TRBV5-4	TRBJ2-7	TRBD2	-	CASSSQFSGRTTYEQYF	TGTGCCAGCAGCTCCCAATTTAGCGGGAGAACAACCTACGAGCAGTACTTC
TRBV6-2/TRBV6-3	TRBJ2-3	TRBD2	-	CASSPREPRTDTQYF	TGTGCCAGCAGTCCGCGGGAGCCCCGCACAGATACGCAGTATTTT
TRBV15	TRBJ1-1	-	-	CATSRVNGDTEAFF	TGTGCCACCAGCAGAGTCAACGGGGACACTGAAGCTTTCTTT
TRBV5-1	TRBJ2-1	-	-	CASSLDSLGEQFF	TGCGCCAGCAGCTTGGACTCGCTCGGTGAGCAGTTCTTC
TRBV9	TRBJ2-3	-	-	CASSVDGMDTDTQYF	TGTGCCAGCAGCGTAGACGGGATGGACACAGATACGCAGTATTTT
TRBV5-1	TRBJ2-7	TRBD2	once	CASRISGGPNYEQYF	TGCGCCAGCAGGATAAGCGGGGGCCCAAACTACGAGCAGTACTTC
TRBV15	TRBJ1-3	-	-	CATSRPGTPTEGNTIYF	TGTGCCACCAGCAGGCCTGGCACCCCAACCGAGGGAAACACCATATATTTT
TRBV11-2	TRBJ1-6	-	-	CASSYGPSSYNSPLHF	TGTGCCAGCAGCTACGGACCGAGCTCCTATAATTCACCCCTCCACTTT
TRBV14	TRBJ1-1	-	-	CASSPWPDSLTEAFF	TGTGCCAGCAGCCCGTGGCCCGACAGCCTCACTGAAGCTTTCTTT
TRBV7-6	TRBJ2-1	-	-	CASSLARQGYNEQFF	TGTGCCAGCAGCTTAGCGCGTCAGGGGTACAATGAGCAGTTCTTC
TRBV4-1	TRBJ2-5	TRBD2	-	CASSQEGTSGVDGSQYF	TGCGCCAGCAGCCAAGAAGGGACTAGCGGCGTGGATGGGAGCCAGTACTTC
TRBV20-1	TRBJ1-2	-	-	CSPREAGGYTF	TGCAGTCCCCGGGAGGCGGGTGGCTACACCTTC
TRBV6-5	TRBJ1-1	TRBD1	-	CASSSATGMNTEAFF	TGTGCCAGCAGTTCCGCGACAGGGATGAACACTGAAGCTTTCTTT
TRBV11-2	TRBJ1-1	-	-	CASSSRVWGTEAFF	TGTGCCAGCAGCTCGAGGGTTTGGGGGACTGAAGCTTTCTTT
TRBV6-5	TRBJ2-7	-	-	CASRTLGEQYF	TGTGCCAGCAGGACCCTCGGCGAGCAGTACTTC
TRBV5-6	TRBJ2-5	TRBD1	-	CASTFTGQGEETQYF	TGTGCCAGCACCTTTACGGGACAGGGCGAGGAGACCCAGTACTTC
TRBV7-9	TRBJ2-2	TRBD1	-	CASSFTAGGAGELFF	TGTGCCAGCAGCTTCACAGCAGGGGGAGCCGGGGAGCTGTTTTTT
TRBV4-2	TRBJ2-5	TRBD2	-	CASSSRTSGWERETQYF	TGTGCCAGCAGCTCCCGGACTAGCGGGTGGGAAAGGGAGACCCAGTACTTC
TRBV2	TRBJ2-5	-	-	CASSPERDGTQYF	TGTGCCAGCAGTCCTGAAAGGGATGGGACCCAGTACTTC
TRBV6-1	TRBJ2-3	-	-	CASSERQLSRDTQYF	TGTGCCAGCAGTGAGCGTCAGCTAAGTAGGGATACGCAGTATTTT
TRBV5-4	TRBJ1-1	TRBD1	-	CASSQGQRNTEAFF	TGTGCCAGCAGCCAGGGACAGCGGAACACTGAAGCTTTCTTT
TRBV6-1	TRBJ2-1	-	-	CASSEGGLATSKFF	TGTGCCAGCAGTGAAGGGGGGCTAGCGACAAGCAAGTTCTTC
TRBV14	TRBJ2-2	-	once	CASSQGGSNTGELFF	TGTGCCAGCAGCCAAGGGGGTTCGAACACCGGGGAGCTGTTTTTT
TRBV5-4	TRBJ1-2	-	once	CASSPGTPGYGYTF	TGTGCCAGCAGCCCCGGGACCCCCGGCTATGGCTACACCTTC
TRBV30	TRBJ1-5	-	-	CAWGRGDNQPQHF	TGTGCCTGGGGGAGAGGGGATAATCAGCCCCAGCATTTT
TRBV7-9	TRBJ1-4	TRBD1	-	CASSWTGGRREKLFF	TGTGCCAGCAGCTGGACAGGCGGGCGGCGCGAAAAACTGTTTTTT